A single sample is the source of the 27 T cell receptor beta chains below, sequenced in a study of graft-versus-host responses after intestinal transplantation. Clones were read by immunoSEQ multiplex PCR, and TCRdb kept only the in-frame ones, dropping some. The top ten clones hold less than 0.08% of a sample with approximately 99,000 clones, roughly 90% of them seen once. These TCRs are of unknown antigen specificity. Sequencing was performed on unstimulated CD8+ T cells sorted from spleen or lymph node cells, taken before transplant. These receptors all stem from a human donor who was the organ donor for an intestinal transplant.

This clone was detected only once. The chain recombines TRBV6-5 with TRBJ2-3; a possible D gene is TRBD1 (5 bases). The CDR3 totals 13 residues. The V end lost 10 bases, the J end lost 1 base, and 12 bases lay between the germline ends. Germline CDR1 and CDR2: MNHEY and SVGAGI. CDR3 DNA sequence: TGTGCCACTTCAGGGCAACGCACAGATACGCAGTATTTT. Its translation is CATSGQRTDTQYF.

V and J are TRBV2 and TRBJ2-1; TRBD2 aligns across 9 bases. V shed 7 bases and J 2 bases; nucleotides not matched to a gene: 6. The CDR3 contains 15 residues. Germline assignment: CDR1 SNHLY and CDR2 FYNNEI. The CDR3 coding sequence is TGTGCCAGCATTAAACTAGCGGGTACCTACAATGAGCAGTTCTTC. This encodes CASIKLAGTYNEQFF.

The chain combines TRBV2 with TRBJ2-2; 10 nucleotides agree with TRBD2. V shed 7 bases, J shed 1 base, and the junction held 18 bases outside the gene matches. This CDR3 comprises 20 residues. The germline V gene encodes CDR1 SNHLY and CDR2 FYNNEI. The CDR3 sequence: CASTLTLAGEVNGNTGELFF. The CDR3 nucleotides read TGTGCCAGCACCCTAACTCTAGCGGGAGAGGTAAACGGGAACACCGGGGAGCTGTTTTTT.

The chain uses TRBV5-4 and TRBJ1-3, with a tentative D call TRBD1 (5 bases). Germline CDR1 reads SGHNT; CDR2 reads YYREEE (reference sequence). The CDR3 covers 17 residues. The V end was cut by 1 base, the J end by 0 bases, with 14 bases between. The CDR3: CASSLYNRPASGNTIYF. CDR3 nucleotide sequence: TGTGCCAGCAGCTTGTATAACAGGCCAGCCTCTGGAAACACCATATATTTT.

The CDR3 sequence is CASSQVSTDREAQYF. In DNA form, the CDR3 reads TGTGCCAGCAGCCAAGTTTCTACGGACAGGGAAGCGCAGTACTTC. The chain couples TRBV14 to TRBJ2-5; TRBD1 aligns across 8 bases. V shed 1 base, J shed 11 bases, and the junction held 12 bases outside the gene matches. This CDR3 region has 15 residues. Germline V gives CDR1 SGHDN, CDR2 FVKESK.

The chain joins TRBV10-1 to TRBJ2-5; 10 positions match TRBD2. V was pared by 2 bases and J by 7 bases, with 7 bases of the junction left unmatched. CDR3 length: 15 amino acids. Germline lookup yields CDR1 WNHNN and CDR2 SYGVQD (reference sequence). CDR3 protein: CASSEGIGTSATQYF. Written as DNA, the CDR3 is TGCGCCAGCAGTGAGGGTATAGGGACTAGCGCGACCCAGTACTTC.

The V call is TRBV7-6, the J call TRBJ1-3; tentative D call: TRBD1 (5 bases). The length of the CDR3 is 16 residues. V was trimmed by 2 bases and J by 2 bases, leaving 13 bases between them. CDR1 and CDR2 from the germline V gene are SGHVS and FNYEAQ. The CDR3 is CASSLLAGPAGNTIYF. The CDR3 DNA reads as TGTGCCAGCAGCTTATTGGCGGGGCCTGCTGGAAACACCATATATTTT.

The chain is built from TRBV7-8 and TRBJ2-1; no reliable D call. The CDR3 spans 11 residues. Trimming removed 3 bases from V and 15 bases from J, with 12 bases in between. Looked up from germline, CDR1 is SGHVS and CDR2 is FQNEAQ. CDR3 coding DNA: TGTGCCAGCAGCTTTGGGCCCGAAGTGTTCTTC. Its protein product is CASSFGPEVFF.

The chain uses TRBV5-8 and TRBJ2-7; D is perhaps TRBD1 (7 bases). The V gene lost 3 bases and the J gene lost 0 bases, with 13 bases spanning the gap. The CDR3 sequence is 15 residues long. CDR1 is SGHTS, CDR2 YDEGEE, per germline. DNA of the CDR3: TGTGCCAGCAGCTCAGGGGGGCGAAGCTCCTACGAGCAGTACTTC. Translation: CASSSGGRSSYEQYF. Variable domain in full (rest from reference TRBV5-8 and TRBJ2-7): EAGVTQSPTHLIKTRGQQATLRCSPISGHTSVYWYQQALGLGLQFLLWYDEGEERNRGNFPPRFSGRQFPNYSSELNVNALELEDSALYLCASSSGGRSSYEQYFGPGTRLTVT.

The CDR3 is CASSLFGTGPRHYGYTF. The CDR3 nucleotides read TGTGCCAGCAGCCTTTTCGGGACAGGGCCTCGCCATTATGGCTACACCTTC. The chain joins TRBV13 to TRBJ1-2, with 9 bases aligning to TRBD1. The CDR3 loop spans 17 amino acids. The J segment lost 5 bases and the V segment lost 5 bases, leaving 15 bases of the junction unmatched. CDR1 is PRHDT and CDR2 is FYEKMQ in the germline V gene (reference sequence). The full variable domain, rest sourced from reference TRBV13 and TRBJ1-2, is AAGVIQSPRHLIKEKRETATLKCYPIPRHDTVYWYQQGPGQDPQFLISFYEKMQSDKGSIPDRFSAQQFSDYHSELNMSSLELGDSALYFCASSLFGTGPRHYGYTFGSGTRLTVV.

V is TRBV7-8 and J is TRBJ2-1, with 7 nucleotides matching TRBD2. V trimming: 3 bases; J trimming: 2 bases; junction bases outside the gene matches: 4. The CDR3 totals 15 residues. Germline CDR1 reads SGHVS; CDR2 reads FQNEAQ. The CDR3 DNA reads TGTGCCAGCAGCTTGTCAGCGGGAACCTACAATGAGCAGTTCTTC. This sequence encodes CASSLSAGTYNEQFF.

V usage is TRBV28 and J usage is TRBJ1-1, with D perhaps TRBD1 (5 bases). The germline gives CDR1 MDHEN, CDR2 SYDVKM. Trimming removed 6 bases at V and 0 bases at J, with 14 bases between. This CDR3 comprises 15 residues. The chain's CDR3 is CASRGPEIMNTEAFF. The CDR3 DNA reads TGTGCCAGCAGGGGGCCTGAGATCATGAACACTGAAGCTTTCTTT. Full variable domain (remainder filled in from reference TRBV28 and TRBJ1-1): DVKVTQSSRYLVKRTGEKVFLECVQDMDHENMFWYRQDPGLGLRLIYFSYDVKMKEKGDIPEGYSVSREKKERFSLILESASTNQTSMYLCASRGPEIMNTEAFFGQGTRLTVV.

The CDR3 spells CASSLLWNQPQHF. As DNA, the CDR3 is TGTGCCAGCAGCTTGCTATGGAATCAGCCCCAGCATTTT. This chain joins TRBV5-8 and TRBJ1-5; no firm D call. The CDR3 runs 13 residues. The V gene lost 1 base and the J gene lost 4 bases, with 6 bases spanning the gap. Germline CDR1 SGHTS, CDR2 YDEGEE. Supplemented by reference TRBV5-8 and TRBJ1-5, the full variable domain reads EAGVTQSPTHLIKTRGQQATLRCSPISGHTSVYWYQQALGLGLQFLLWYDEGEERNRGNFPPRFSGRQFPNYSSELNVNALELEDSALYLCASSLLWNQPQHFGDGTRLSIL.

This chain uses TRBV27 with TRBJ2-3, with D perhaps TRBD1 (5 bases). Deletions cut 2 bases from V and 3 bases from J, with 12 bases between. Germline V lookup: CDR1 MNHEY, CDR2 SMNVEV (reference sequence). The CDR3 totals 15 residues. CDR3 bases: TGTGCCAGCAGTTTACTAGGGGTATCTACAGATACGCAGTATTTT. Translating gives CASSLLGVSTDTQYF.

This clone was observed once. The chain recombines TRBV13 with TRBJ2-1; D gene uncertain. The CDR3 spans 14 residues. V was pared by 2 bases and J by 7 bases, with 12 bases between. CDR1 is PRHDT and CDR2 is FYEKMQ in the germline V gene (reference sequence). In DNA form, the CDR3 reads TGTGCCAGCAGCTTACAGGCTCTGGTGAATGAGCAGTTCTTC. Translated, it gives CASSLQALVNEQFF.

The chain combines TRBV19 with TRBJ2-7, with TRBD2 matching over 11 bases. The CDR3 contains 15 residues. Unmatched junction bases numbered 2, after V lost 2 bases and J lost 2 bases. Germline assignment: CDR1 LNHDA and CDR2 SQIVND (reference sequence). The CDR3 loop reads CASSILAGGTYEQYF. The CDR3 nucleotides are TGTGCCAGTAGTATACTAGCGGGAGGTACCTACGAGCAGTACTTC.

A single count supports this clone. The genes are TRBV28 and TRBJ2-7, with 9 positions matching TRBD1. Per germline, CDR1 MDHEN and CDR2 SYDVKM. Trimming cost V 5 bases and J 1 base; bases outside gene matches: 3. The CDR3 has 14 amino acids. The CDR3 sequence: CASSTGGQSYEQYF. The CDR3 bases are TGTGCCAGCAGTACAGGGGGCCAGTCCTACGAGCAGTACTTC.

The genes are TRBV25-1 and TRBJ1-2; TRBD1 aligns across 7 bases. V lost 5 bases and J lost 6; bases outside the gene matches: 6. The germline V gene encodes CDR1 MGHDK and CDR2 SYGVNS. This CDR3 has 13 amino acids. The CDR3 bases are TGTGCCAGCAGTACTGACAGGGCTGATGGCTACACCTTC. Encoded protein: CASSTDRADGYTF.

The V call is TRBV5-6, the J call TRBJ2-4, with a weak D call TRBD2 (6 bases). Per the germline V gene, CDR1 is SGHDT and CDR2 is YYEEEE. Trimming shortened V by 3 bases and J by 4 bases, and 11 bases separated the two germline ends. This CDR3 has 14 residues. Written as DNA, the CDR3 is TGTGCCAGCAGCTCGGGACTTTTGAAAAACATTCAGTACTTC. This translates into CASSSGLLKNIQYF.

This clone has more than one count but fewer than ten. The CDR3 loop is CAFWTRGAYEQYF. The CDR3 DNA sequence: TGTGCCTTCTGGACTAGGGGCGCCTACGAGCAGTACTTC. V is TRBV30 and J is TRBJ2-7; 7 nucleotides agree with TRBD2. Germline CDR1 reads GTSNPN; CDR2 reads SVGIG (reference sequence). After removal of 7 bases from V and 2 bases from J, the junction contained 8 bases not matched to a gene. This CDR3 has 13 residues.

The chain has TRBV27 and TRBJ2-7, with D possibly matching TRBD2 (6 bases). The CDR3 has 14 residues. Deletions cut 6 bases from V and 2 bases from J, with 14 bases between. The germline CDR1 and CDR2 sequences are MNHEY and SMNVEV (reference sequence). CDR3: CASRMGGSAYEQYF. CDR3 DNA sequence: TGTGCCAGCAGGATGGGAGGCAGTGCCTACGAGCAGTACTTC.

V and J are TRBV19 and TRBJ2-3; 9 bases fit TRBD2. The CDR3 loop spans 15 amino acids. CDR1 and CDR2 from the germline V gene are LNHDA and SQIVND (reference sequence). With 3 bases clipped from V and 2 bases from J, the junction kept 3 bases outside the gene matches. CDR3 sequence: CASSIEREDTDTQYF. The CDR3 DNA sequence: TGTGCCAGTAGTATTGAGCGGGAGGACACAGATACGCAGTATTTT. The full variable domain, its missing parts supplied by reference TRBV19 and TRBJ2-3, is DGGITQSPKYLFRKEGQNVTLSCEQNLNHDAMYWYRQDPGQGLRLIYYSQIVNDFQKGDIAEGYSVSREKKESFPLTVTSAQKNPTAFYLCASSIEREDTDTQYFGPGTRLTVL.

In this sample, this clone turned up once. The chain couples TRBV14 to TRBJ1-2, with D unresolved. V lost 4 bases, J lost 8 bases, and 17 bases lay in between. The V gene's germline CDR1 is SGHDN and CDR2 FVKESK. This CDR3 spans 14 amino acids. For the CDR3, the DNA is TGTGCCAGCAGCCGATTCGCAGCGGGCAACGGCTACACCTTC. Its protein is CASSRFAAGNGYTF. The full variable domain, its missing parts supplied by reference TRBV14 and TRBJ1-2, is EAGVTQFPSHSVIEKGQTVTLRCDPISGHDNLYWYRRVMGKEIKFLLHFVKESKQDESGMPNNRFLAERTGGTYSTLKVQPAELEDSGVYFCASSRFAAGNGYTFGSGTRLTVV.

The chain employs TRBV6-1 and TRBJ1-5; D might be TRBD1 (5 bases). The length of the CDR3 is 16 residues. Germline V CDR1 and CDR2: MNHNS, SASEGT. V lost 4 bases to trimming and J lost 2 bases, with 15 bases between them. The CDR3, as DNA: TGTGCCAGCAGTGTCCCCGGGGGGTATGGCAATCAGCCCCAGCATTTT. Encoded protein: CASSVPGGYGNQPQHF.

The chain recombines TRBV5-1 with TRBJ2-3; TRBD2 might be the D (6 bases). The CDR3 length is 16 residues. CDR1 and CDR2 (germline): SGHRS, YFSETQ. Trimming cost V 0 bases and J 2 bases, with 13 bases left between them. CDR3 coding DNA: TGCGCCAGCAGCTTGGCTTTTGCGGGAATCACAGATACGCAGTATTTT. Amino acid sequence: CASSLAFAGITDTQYF.

The gene calls are TRBV10-3 and TRBJ2-1; 10 bases match TRBD1. Germline V gene data show CDR1 as ENHRY and CDR2 as SYGVKD. Trimming took 5 bases from V and 5 from J; bases not matched to a gene: 9. The CDR3 spans 16 residues. The CDR3, as DNA: TGTGCCATCAGTAGACACTCCGGGACAGGGGACAATGAGCAGTTCTTC. Protein sequence: CAISRHSGTGDNEQFF.

The rearrangement links TRBV13 to TRBJ2-7; 9 bases line up with TRBD2. Germline trimming cut 0 bases from V and 5 bases from J; bases unmatched to any gene: 17. From germline, CDR1 is PRHDT and CDR2 FYEKMQ (reference sequence). This CDR3 spans 19 amino acids. The CDR3: CASSLGLWRGGSPSHEQYF. As DNA, the CDR3 is TGTGCCAGCAGCTTAGGCCTTTGGCGGGGGGGCTCCCCTTCCCACGAGCAGTACTTC.